These 18 T cell receptor beta chains originate from one sample sequenced in a study of shared clonotypes between healthy human individuals. Naive CD8 isolation took CD45RO-negative cells positively selected for CCR7 and excluded terminally differentiated effector memory CD45RA+ cells. TCRdb's copy holds only in-frame clones and misses some; the assay was immunoSEQ multiplex PCR. The profile covers about 680,000 clones, with roughly nine tenths appearing a single time and nearly 25% taken by the ten largest. Sequenced input: naive CD8+ T cells sorted from blood. The source is a young man in good health.

This chain joins TRBV11-2 and TRBJ2-7, with 10 bases fitting TRBD2. Germline loops: CDR1 SGHAT, CDR2 FQNNGV. With 5 bases clipped from V and 2 bases from J, the junction kept 15 bases outside the gene matches. The CDR3 loop spans 18 amino acids. The CDR3 sequence is CASSPRLAGEELAYEQYF. CDR3 nucleotides: TGTGCCAGCAGCCCCAGGCTAGCGGGAGAGGAGTTAGCCTACGAGCAGTACTTC. The complete variable domain, with remaining parts taken from reference TRBV11-2 and TRBJ2-7, reads EAGVAQSPRYKIIEKRQSVAFWCNPISGHATLYWYQQILGQGPKLLIQFQNNGVVDDSQLPKDRFSAERLKGVDSTLKIQPAKLEDSAVYLCASSPRLAGEELAYEQYFGPGTRLTVT.

J is TRBJ2-1 and V is TRBV18; tentative D call: TRBD2 (6 bases). The CDR3 covers 12 residues. CDR1 and CDR2 (germline): KGHSH, LQKENI. The V and J ends lost 0 bases and 9 bases respectively, with 6 bases between them. The chain's CDR3 is CASSPPGGEQFF. The CDR3 region has the DNA TGTGCCAGCTCACCACCGGGAGGTGAGCAGTTCTTC.

This clone showed up just once. V gene TRBV4-3 combines with J gene TRBJ2-1; D remains ambiguous. Trimming removed 0 bases at V and 7 bases at J, with 7 bases between. This CDR3 spans 13 amino acids. Germline lookup yields CDR1 LGHNA and CDR2 YSLEER. The CDR3 DNA reads TGCGCCAGCAGCCAAGATATGGCGAATGAGCAGTTCTTC. Its translation is CASSQDMANEQFF.

The V call is TRBV2, the J call TRBJ2-7; D gene uncertain. The CDR3 runs 15 residues. Trimming cost V 2 bases and J 3 bases, with 14 bases left between them. Germline-derived CDR1 and CDR2 are SNHLY and FYNNEI. CDR3 sequence (DNA): TGTGCCAGCAGTGAATCGGCGAATGGTTACTACGAGCAGTACTTC. Translated: CASSESANGYYEQYF.

The chain is built from TRBV6-1 and TRBJ1-4; unclear D gene. Germline lookup yields CDR1 MNHNS and CDR2 SASEGT. This CDR3 has 14 amino acids. V was trimmed by 1 base and J by 5 bases, leaving 8 bases between them. The CDR3 DNA reads TGTGCCAGCAGTGAAGGGGGAACAAATGAAAAACTGTTTTTT. Translation gives CASSEGGTNEKLFF.

The chain joins TRBV29-1 to TRBJ2-1; 7 bases are a match to TRBD2. With 1 base clipped from V and 8 bases from J, the junction kept 2 bases outside the gene matches. The CDR3 is 12 amino acids. In germline, CDR1 is SQVTM, CDR2 ANQGSEA. The CDR3 region has the DNA TGCAGCGTTGAAGGTCGGGGGGATGAGCAGTTCTTC. Translated: CSVEGRGDEQFF.

This clone was seen only once. The chain's CDR3 is CASSFPGREGNTQYF. DNA for the CDR3: TGTGCCAGCAGCTTCCCCGGGAGGGAGGGAAATACGCAGTATTTT. The V gene is TRBV7-6, the J gene TRBJ2-3, with TRBD2 identical over 8 bases. From germline, CDR1 is SGHVS and CDR2 FNYEAQ. The CDR3 covers 15 residues. V lost 3 bases to trimming and J lost 7 bases; unmatched junction nucleotides: 9.

The chain combines TRBV28 with TRBJ2-7; TRBD2 matches at 8 bases. This CDR3 has 15 amino acids. The V gene end was trimmed by 2 bases and the J gene end by 1 base; junction bases not matched to a gene: 4. CDR1 is MDHEN and CDR2 is SYDVKM in the germline V gene. CDR3 bases: TGTGCCAGCAGTTTAGGCCCGGGAGGGTCCTACGAGCAGTACTTC. The encoded protein is CASSLGPGGSYEQYF.

The V gene is TRBV5-1, the J gene TRBJ2-3; 9 bases are a match to TRBD1. Germline V lookup: CDR1 SGHRS, CDR2 YFSETQ. This CDR3 is built from 16 residues. With V trimmed by 4 bases and J by 0 bases, 6 bases remained unmatched. CDR3 nucleotide sequence: TGCGCCAGCAGCCCGGGACAGGGACCTAGCACAGATACGCAGTATTTT. Amino acid sequence: CASSPGQGPSTDTQYF. The whole variable domain, remainder taken from reference TRBV5-1 and TRBJ2-3, is KAGVTQTPRYLIKTRGQQVTLSCSPISGHRSVSWYQQTPGQGLQFLFEYFSETQRNKGNFPGRFSGRQFSNSRSEMNVSTLELGDSALYLCASSPGQGPSTDTQYFGPGTRLTVL.

V and J are TRBV28 and TRBJ2-7, with D unclear. The ends were cut back, 1 base at V and 0 bases at J, with 4 bases in the middle. The CDR3 length is 13 residues. Per germline, CDR1 MDHEN and CDR2 SYDVKM. The CDR3 reads CASSLYDSYEQYF. CDR3 in DNA: TGTGCCAGCAGTTTATACGACTCCTACGAGCAGTACTTC.

The chain couples TRBV7-9 to TRBJ2-5; 15 bases map to TRBD2. The germline CDR1 and CDR2 sequences are SEHNR and FQNEAQ (reference sequence). The CDR3 sequence is 18 residues long. The trim removed 2 bases at V and 5 bases at J, leaving 9 bases unmatched. Written as DNA, the CDR3 is TGTGCCAGCAGCTTAATCCCAGGACTAGCGGGAGGGAGGGAGACCCAGTACTTC. The encoded protein is CASSLIPGLAGGRETQYF.

This clone has a single count. The chain has TRBV13 and TRBJ2-7; 12 bases are a match to TRBD2. The CDR3 has 14 amino acids. Germline trimming cut 4 bases from V and 7 bases from J; bases unmatched to any gene: 5. Germline loops: CDR1 PRHDT, CDR2 FYEKMQ (reference sequence). Here the CDR3 DNA reads TGTGCCAGCAGCTCGGAAGGACTAGCGGGGGAGCAGTACTTC. As protein: CASSSEGLAGEQYF.

CDR3: CASNKPGARTEAFF. CDR3 nucleotide sequence: TGTGCCAGCAACAAGCCTGGGGCAAGGACTGAAGCTTTCTTT. The chain links TRBV27 to TRBJ1-1; tentative D call: TRBD1 (5 bases). V was cut by 7 bases and J by 5 bases, with 17 bases left in between. There are 14 residues in the CDR3. Germline CDR1 MNHEY, CDR2 SMNVEV (reference sequence).

This chain connects TRBV29-1 to TRBJ2-7; 8 bases align to TRBD1. Germline CDR1 reads SQVTM; CDR2 reads ANQGSEA. The CDR3 is 14 amino acids. J was trimmed by 5 bases and V by 0 bases; bases with no gene match: 6. The CDR3 region is CSVEDLGQGNEQYF. The CDR3 DNA reads as TGCAGCGTTGAAGATCTAGGACAGGGAAACGAGCAGTACTTC.

The DNA for the CDR3 is TGTGCCAGCAGACCACTGGGAATGAACACTGAAGCTTTCTTT. Translated, it gives CASRPLGMNTEAFF. This chain connects TRBV27 to TRBJ1-1; unclear D gene. Germline CDR1 and CDR2: MNHEY and SMNVEV (reference sequence). The CDR3 length is 14 residues. Deletions cut 6 bases from V and 0 bases from J, with 11 bases between.

The chain has TRBV7-6 and TRBJ2-5; TRBD1 agrees at 7 bases. The germline CDR1 and CDR2 sequences are SGHVS and FNYEAQ. The CDR3 loop spans 13 amino acids. V shed 6 bases and J 4 bases; nucleotides not matched to a gene: 5. CDR3 sequence (DNA): TGTGCCAGCAGTCTAAGGGACAGAGAGACCCAGTACTTC. This codes for CASSLRDRETQYF.

Regarding this clone: The same CDR3 arises from other DNA sequences in this sample as well. The J gene is TRBJ1-4, the V gene TRBV9; D may be TRBD1 (5 bases). Between the trimmed V and J ends, which lost 0 bases and 6 bases, there was a span of 9 bases. Germline V gene lookup returns CDR1 SGDLS and CDR2 YYNGEE. The CDR3 sequence is 14 residues long. CDR3: CASSVGGAHEKLFF. The CDR3 DNA follows: TGTGCCAGCAGCGTAGGAGGGGCGCATGAAAAACTGTTTTTT.

The chain has TRBV6-6 and TRBJ2-3; D is uncertain. The CDR3 runs to 14 residues. Germline CDR1 and CDR2: MNHNY and SVGAGI (reference sequence). Trimming shortened V by 2 bases and J by 2 bases, and 8 bases separated the two germline ends. CDR3 bases: TGTGCCAGCAGTTACGGGCTAACCACAGATACGCAGTATTTT. This translates into CASSYGLTTDTQYF.